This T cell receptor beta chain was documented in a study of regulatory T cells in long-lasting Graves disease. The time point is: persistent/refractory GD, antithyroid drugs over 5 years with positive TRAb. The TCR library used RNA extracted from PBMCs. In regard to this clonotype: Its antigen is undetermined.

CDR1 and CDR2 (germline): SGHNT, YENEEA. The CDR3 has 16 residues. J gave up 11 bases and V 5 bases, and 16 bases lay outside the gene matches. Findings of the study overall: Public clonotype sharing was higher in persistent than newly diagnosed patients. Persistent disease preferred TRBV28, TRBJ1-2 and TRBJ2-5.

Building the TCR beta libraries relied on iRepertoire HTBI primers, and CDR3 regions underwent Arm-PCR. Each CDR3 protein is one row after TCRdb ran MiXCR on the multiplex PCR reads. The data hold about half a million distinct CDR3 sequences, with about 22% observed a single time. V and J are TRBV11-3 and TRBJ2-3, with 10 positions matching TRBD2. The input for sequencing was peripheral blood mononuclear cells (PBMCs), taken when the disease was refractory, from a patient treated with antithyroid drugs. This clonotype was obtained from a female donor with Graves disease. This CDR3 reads CASSPIAGGWAEGQYF. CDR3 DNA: TGTGCCAGCAGCCCAATAGCGGGAGGTTGGGCGGAGGGGCAGTATTTT.